Listed below are T cell receptor beta chains from one sample, sequenced in a study of T cell responses to AZD1222 COVID-19 vaccine. Sequencing used immunoSEQ multiplex PCR; TCRdb keeps in-frame clones, though not all of them. The table lists about 140,000 clones, with about 2% in the top ten. Sequencing was carried out using peripheral blood. Receptor source: an adult in good health. Each CDR3 is given with its conserved first and last residue. A D gene is named only where the DNA matches it firmly.

j_call,d_call,v_call,cdr3_nt,cdr3_aa
TRBJ1-6,-,TRBV27,TGTGCCAGCAGCCCGAGGACAGATAATTCACCCCTCCACTTT,CASSPRTDNSPLHF
TRBJ1-2,TRBD1,TRBV10-3,TGTGCCATCAGTCCCTCAGGGGGGGCTGGTGGCTACACCTTC,CAISPSGGAGGYTF
TRBJ1-2,TRBD1,TRBV5-1,TGCGCCAGCAGCTTGGAACAGGGGGCGCAGGGCTACACCTTC,CASSLEQGAQGYTF
TRBJ1-2,TRBD1,TRBV19,TGTGCCAGTAGTATCCCGGGACAGGGGTTCTATGGCTACACCTTC,CASSIPGQGFYGYTF
TRBJ2-5,TRBD2,TRBV5-1,TGCGCCAGCAGCTTATTTCCCAGCGGGGGGGGAGAAGAGACCCAGTACTTC,CASSLFPSGGGEETQYF
TRBJ1-2,-,TRBV10-3,TGTGCCATCAGTGAGTCTACCGGGGGCGCAGGGGCGCATGGCTACACCTTC,CAISESTGGAGAHGYTF
TRBJ2-2,TRBD1,TRBV9,TGTGCCAGCAGCGGCCGGGGACAGGGGGCGCCCGGCGGGGAGCTGTTTTTT,CASSGRGQGAPGGELFF
TRBJ1-2,TRBD1,TRBV6-5,TGTGCCAGCAGTCCCGGGACAGATTATGGCTACACCTTC,CASSPGTDYGYTF
TRBJ2-1,-,TRBV6-5,TGTGCCAGCATTTCCAGGGGGGCCGTCTACAATGAGCAGTTCTTC,CASISRGAVYNEQFF
TRBJ1-2,-,TRBV6-1,TGTGCCAGCAGTGAAGCGAGAATCCCCCGGGGCTATGGCTACACCTTC,CASSEARIPRGYGYTF